This record looks at one T cell receptor (beta chain) sequence and its context. The sample belongs to a study of blood T cell repertoires in COVID-19. Study summary: Italy, Spain and the United States were the sources of the convalescent and acute COVID-19 samples. Nucleic acid was either cDNA or gDNA, and it came from T cells, B-cell-depleted T cells, or PBMCs.

Under the authors' procedure: Using reference gene primer amplification, nucleated cell counts were estimated. TCRdb's copy holds only in-frame clones and misses some; the assay was immunoSEQ multiplex PCR. V and J calls and clone size come straight from that table; D and trimming were deduced from the DNA. The sample contains approximately 220,000 clones, about four fifths of which appear only once. Sequenced material: peripheral blood. The sequence was collected from a woman in her fifties or sixties with acute or convalescent COVID-19.

DNA for the CDR3: TGTGCCAGCAGCCAAGTAGGAGGGGCGGCAAACACTGAAGCTTTCTTT. It yields the protein CASSQVGGAANTEAFF. The V and J genes are TRBV3-1 (or the pseudogene TRBV3-2) and TRBJ1-1; tentative D call: TRBD1 (5 bases). V shed 1 base and J shed 2 bases, with 14 bases lying between them. The CDR3 is made up of 16 amino acids. Germline loops: CDR1 LGHDT, CDR2 YNNKEL (reference sequence).